Below, 16 T cell receptor beta chains from the same sample are listed, as sequenced in a study of cytomegalovirus exposure and HLA in healthy donors. PCR used 60 Vbeta primers and 13 Jbeta primers. TCRdb's table, derived via immunoSEQ multiplex PCR, lists solely in-frame clones and lacks some. Of hundreds of thousands of clones in the sample, more than 75% are singletons; the top ten hold 3.8%. The sequenced sample was PBMCs. These receptors were taken from a male donor in good health and CMV-seronegative.

This clone was recorded a few times. This sequence joins TRBV9 and TRBJ1-2, with D hard to call. The V and J ends lost 4 bases and 0 bases respectively, with 16 bases between them. Germline assignment: CDR1 SGDLS and CDR2 YYNGEE. The CDR3 runs to 16 residues. The DNA for the CDR3 is TGTGCCAGCAGCCCCCGAGAGACACCGGCTAACTATGGCTACACCTTC. It codes for CASSPRETPANYGYTF.

V usage is TRBV30 and J usage is TRBJ2-7; D possibly corresponds to TRBD1 (6 bases). This CDR3 is built from 16 residues. Germline loops: CDR1 GTSNPN, CDR2 SVGIG (reference sequence). V gave up 2 bases and J gave up 2 bases, with 19 bases separating them. CDR3 coding DNA: TGTGCCTGGAGTCAGCCGGGACACCGAAACACCTACGAGCAGTACTTC. It encodes CAWSQPGHRNTYEQYF.

The rearrangement uses TRBV7-9 and TRBJ1-2; the D is unclear. Trimming took 2 bases from V and 0 from J, leaving 13 bases between them. The CDR3 consists of 16 residues. Germline V gives CDR1 SEHNR, CDR2 FQNEAQ (reference sequence). The CDR3 sequence: CASSLPRRGSNYGYTF. In DNA form, the CDR3 reads TGTGCCAGCAGCTTACCGAGGCGCGGTTCTAACTATGGCTACACCTTC.

This clone came up a few times. The chain links TRBV6-5 to TRBJ1-1, with D hard to call. Per the germline V gene, CDR1 is MNHEY and CDR2 is SVGAGI. With 2 bases removed from V and 2 bases from J, the gap between germline ends came to 6 bases. This CDR3 has 13 residues. For the CDR3, the DNA is TGTGCCAGCAGTTACGGCGGTAACACTGAAGCTTTCTTT. Translating gives CASSYGGNTEAFF.

The V and J genes are TRBV29-1 and TRBJ2-3, with 9 bases aligning to TRBD2. The CDR3 sequence is 15 residues long. The V gene's germline CDR1 is SQVTM and CDR2 ANQGSEA. J gave up 5 bases and V 4 bases, and 10 bases lay outside the gene matches. CDR3 sequence reads: CSVVRSGRLLDTQYF. The CDR3 DNA reads as TGCAGCGTTGTAAGGAGCGGGAGGCTTCTAGATACGCAGTATTTT.

The chain joins TRBV29-1 to TRBJ2-3; 8 positions match TRBD2. The CDR3 loop spans 14 amino acids. Looked up from germline, CDR1 is SQVTM and CDR2 is ANQGSEA. Unmatched junction bases numbered 14, after V lost 8 bases and J lost 7 bases. The CDR3 loop is CSLMIREGPNTQYF. In DNA, the CDR3 is TGCAGCTTAATGATCCGGGAGGGCCCGAATACGCAGTATTTT.

The V call is TRBV19, the J call TRBJ2-1, with D unclear. Germline values: CDR1 LNHDA, CDR2 SQIVND (reference sequence). The CDR3 runs 14 residues. Trimming stripped 6 bases from V and 4 bases from J, with 13 bases between. DNA for the CDR3: TGTGCCAGTAGGAGTACCAGGCCTTACAATGAGCAGTTCTTC. Translated: CASRSTRPYNEQFF.

The chain employs TRBV6-5 and TRBJ2-4; 10 bases line up with TRBD1. This CDR3 has 14 amino acids. V was pared by 4 bases and J by 7 bases, with 4 bases of the junction left unmatched. CDR1 and CDR2 from the germline V gene are MNHEY and SVGAGI. Written as DNA, the CDR3 is TGTGCCAGCAGTTCGGACAGGGGGATTAACATTCAGTACTTC. The encoded protein is CASSSDRGINIQYF.

This chain uses TRBV7-9 with TRBJ2-7, with 12 bases matching TRBD2. This CDR3 comprises 17 residues. CDR1 and CDR2 from the germline V gene are SEHNR and FQNEAQ (reference sequence). V lost 3 bases and J lost 0; bases outside the gene matches: 6. CDR3 residues: CASSLKLAGGISYEQYF. In nucleotides, the CDR3 is TGTGCCAGCAGCTTGAAACTAGCGGGGGGAATCTCCTACGAGCAGTACTTC. Based on the CDR3 plus reference TRBV7-9 and TRBJ2-7, the full variable domain is DTGVSQNPRHKITKRGQNVTFRCDPISEHNRLYWYRQTLGQGPEFLTYFQNEAQLEKSRLLSDRFSAERPKGSFSTLEIQRTEQGDSAMYLCASSLKLAGGISYEQYFGPGTRLTVT.

J is TRBJ2-7 and V is TRBV6-5, with a weak D call TRBD1 (6 bases). With 5 bases removed from V and 4 bases from J, the gap between germline ends came to 15 bases. The CDR3 extends over 14 amino acids. Germline loops: CDR1 MNHEY, CDR2 SVGAGI. For the CDR3, the DNA is TGTGCCAGCAGTCGAACAGGGCCGACGTACGAGCAGTACTTC. Protein sequence: CASSRTGPTYEQYF.

This chain links TRBV27 with TRBJ2-1; 7 nucleotides match TRBD2. Germline V gene sequence: CDR1 MNHEY, CDR2 SMNVEV (reference sequence). The CDR3 has 14 amino acids. Losses at the gene ends were 4 bases for V and 3 bases for J; bases not matched to a gene: 3. CDR3 sequence reads: CASSSASGYNEQFF. The CDR3 region has the DNA TGTGCCAGCAGTTCAGCTAGCGGCTACAATGAGCAGTTCTTC.

For this clone: This CDR3 is also generated by other DNA sequences in the sample. The chain recombines TRBV5-1 with TRBJ2-3; D is unresolved. V gave up 2 bases and J gave up 5 bases, with 6 bases separating them. The CDR3 is made up of 12 amino acids. Germline loops: CDR1 SGHRS, CDR2 YFSETQ. The CDR3 sequence is CASSFSRDTQYF. CDR3 in DNA: TGCGCCAGCAGCTTTTCCAGAGATACGCAGTATTTT.

This chain links TRBV6-5 with TRBJ1-6; D might be TRBD1 (5 bases). Germline V gives CDR1 MNHEY, CDR2 SVGAGI. The CDR3 runs to 13 residues. Trimming removed 6 bases at V and 5 bases at J, with 8 bases between. CDR3 region: CASSKGDNSPLHF. In DNA form, the CDR3 reads TGTGCCAGCAGCAAAGGGGATAATTCACCCCTCCACTTT.

As to this clone: A much more abundant neighbour one base away suggests this may be a read error. This chain links TRBV6-6 with TRBJ2-6; TRBD2 might be the D (7 bases). Germline CDR1 and CDR2: MNHNY and SVGAGI (reference sequence). The germline V and J ends were trimmed by 5 bases and 1 base, with 9 bases remaining between them. This CDR3 contains 15 residues. The CDR3 DNA sequence: TGTGCCAGCAGTGAGGGGGGGTCTGGGGCCAACGTCCTGACTTTC. Amino acids: CASSEGGSGANVLTF.

This clone was seen just once. The rearrangement links TRBV19 to TRBJ1-1; tentative D call: TRBD1 (6 bases). Per the germline V gene, CDR1 is LNHDA and CDR2 is SQIVND (reference sequence). The CDR3 has 16 amino acids. V was cut by 3 bases and J by 1 base, with 15 bases left in between. CDR3: CASSIPGALENTEAFF. The CDR3 nucleotides read TGTGCCAGTAGTATCCCAGGGGCGCTGGAGAACACTGAAGCTTTCTTT.

This chain links TRBV28 with TRBJ2-1; 7 bases line up with TRBD2. This CDR3 comprises 19 residues. With 3 bases clipped from V and 8 bases from J, the junction kept 22 bases outside the gene matches. Germline assignment: CDR1 MDHEN and CDR2 SYDVKM. Written as DNA, the CDR3 is TGTGCCAGCAGTTTGGGTCTAGCGGTCCCTCGCCCTACGGCAGATGAGCAGTTCTTC. Protein product: CASSLGLAVPRPTADEQFF.